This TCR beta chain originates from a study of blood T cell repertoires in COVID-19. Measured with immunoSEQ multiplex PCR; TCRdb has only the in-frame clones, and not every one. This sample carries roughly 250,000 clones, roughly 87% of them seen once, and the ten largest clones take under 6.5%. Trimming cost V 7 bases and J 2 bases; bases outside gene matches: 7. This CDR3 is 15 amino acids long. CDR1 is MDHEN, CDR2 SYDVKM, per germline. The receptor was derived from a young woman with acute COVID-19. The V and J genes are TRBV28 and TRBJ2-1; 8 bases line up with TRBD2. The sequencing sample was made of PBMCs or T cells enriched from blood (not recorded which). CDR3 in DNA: TGTGCCAGCAATTCCCCCGGGGGGGCCTACAATGAGCAGTTCTTC. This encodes CASNSPGGAYNEQFF.